These 8 T cell receptor beta chains share one sample of origin, sequenced in a study of cytomegalovirus exposure and HLA in healthy donors. Primers for the PCR totalled 60 Vbeta and 13 Jbeta. Produced via immunoSEQ multiplex PCR; TCRdb's table is partial and in-frame only. The sample lists 180,000 or so clones, over 75% occurring once. The specimen was PBMCs. Source of these receptors: a man aged 45 to 65 in good health and CMV-seropositive.

The V call is TRBV6-1, the J call TRBJ2-7; 10 bases align to TRBD2. There are 15 residues in the CDR3. V lost 3 bases and J lost 2; bases outside the gene matches: 4. Germline V CDR1 and CDR2: MNHNS, SASEGT. Here the CDR3 DNA reads TGTGCCAGCAGTGAGCGGACTAGCGGACCCTACGAGCAGTACTTC. It encodes CASSERTSGPYEQYF.

This clone is a singleton in its sample. This sequence joins TRBV7-8 and TRBJ1-2; a possible D gene is TRBD1 (6 bases). The germline gives CDR1 SGHVS, CDR2 FQNEAQ. V was clipped by 5 bases and J by 8 bases, with 12 bases between them. The length of the CDR3 is 12 residues. The CDR3 DNA sequence: TGTGCCAGCAGCGTACAGGGCAACGGCTACACCTTC. Its translation is CASSVQGNGYTF.

The J gene is TRBJ2-5, the V gene TRBV6-5, with 13 positions matching TRBD2. Germline lookup yields CDR1 MNHEY and CDR2 SVGAGI. This CDR3 is built from 12 residues. The V segment lost 6 bases and the J segment 9 bases; nucleotides outside the gene matches: 1. This chain's CDR3 is CASRGTSGAQYF. The CDR3 DNA sequence: TGTGCCAGCAGGGGGACTAGCGGGGCCCAGTACTTC.

The chain is built from TRBV11-2 and TRBJ2-7; maybe TRBD2 (6 bases). V shed 5 bases and J shed 6 bases, with 20 bases lying between them. CDR3 length: 15 amino acids. Germline-derived CDR1 and CDR2 are SGHAT and FQNNGV. CDR3 DNA: TGTGCCAGCAGCCCCTTGCGGGGCCGAACGGGCGAGCAGTACGTC. Amino acid sequence: CASSPLRGRTGEQYV.

The rearrangement joins TRBV5-1 to TRBJ2-3, with TRBD2 matching 8 bases. Per the germline V gene, CDR1 is SGHRS and CDR2 is YFSETQ. V was pared by 0 bases and J by 7 bases, with 13 bases of the junction left unmatched. The CDR3 loop spans 17 amino acids. The CDR3 DNA follows: TGCGCCAGCAGCTTGGTAGTATTTAGCGGGGCCCAAAATACGCAGTATTTT. It encodes CASSLVVFSGAQNTQYF.

V gene TRBV27 combines with J gene TRBJ1-5, with D tentatively TRBD1 (5 bases). CDR3 size: 15 residues. The germline gives CDR1 MNHEY, CDR2 SMNVEV (reference sequence). V was trimmed by 3 bases and J by 2 bases, leaving 11 bases between them. CDR3 bases: TGTGCCAGCAGTTTTGGGGGGATGGGCAATCAGCCCCAGCATTTT. Amino acid sequence: CASSFGGMGNQPQHF.

The chain is built from TRBV5-6 and TRBJ2-1; TRBD2 agrees at 15 bases. Germline CDR1 reads SGHDT; CDR2 reads YYEEEE. The CDR3 is 18 residues long. With V trimmed by 2 bases and J by 1 base, 4 bases remained unmatched. The CDR3 DNA sequence: TGTGCCAGCAGCTTCGGGACTAGCGGGGGGTGGTCCTACAATGAGCAGTTCTTC. It translates to CASSFGTSGGWSYNEQFF.

Details on this clone: Because the CDR3 is missing its conserved closing phenylalanine or tryptophan, this is likely a read error. V and J are TRBV4-3 and TRBJ2-7, with 9 bases lining up with TRBD1. CDR1 and CDR2 from the germline V gene are LGHNA and YSLEER. Losses at the gene ends were 3 bases for V and 3 bases for J; bases not matched to a gene: 12. The CDR3 runs 17 residues. In nucleotides, the CDR3 is TGCGCCAGCAGCCACCCCAGAGGGGGACAGGGCGACTACGAGCAGTACCTC. As protein: CASSHPRGGQGDYEQYL.